This T cell receptor (beta chain) was identified in a study of T cell responses to AZD1222 COVID-19 vaccine. Libraries were prepared by immunoSEQ multiplex PCR; TCRdb keeps only in-frame clonotypes and omits some of them. The data contain some 140,000 clones, roughly nine tenths of them singletons. Whole-study findings and limits: Across the whole spike, CD4 TCRs peaked at regions 160-218 and 743-854. Reportedly, nearly half the spike-specific TCRs target unmutated variant regions.

With 6 bases removed from V and 0 bases from J, the gap between germline ends came to 8 bases. Germline-derived CDR1 and CDR2 are LGHDT and YNNKEL (reference sequence). CDR3 size: 13 residues. Note on this clone: Its antigen is not known.

This receptor was obtained from an adult in good health. The sample was peripheral blood, taken on day 0 of MenACWY control vaccination. The chain recombines TRBV3-1 (or the pseudogene TRBV3-2) with TRBJ1-1; D gene unclear. The CDR3 region is CASRQRMNTEAFF. In DNA, the CDR3 is TGTGCCAGCAGACAGAGGATGAACACTGAAGCTTTCTTT.